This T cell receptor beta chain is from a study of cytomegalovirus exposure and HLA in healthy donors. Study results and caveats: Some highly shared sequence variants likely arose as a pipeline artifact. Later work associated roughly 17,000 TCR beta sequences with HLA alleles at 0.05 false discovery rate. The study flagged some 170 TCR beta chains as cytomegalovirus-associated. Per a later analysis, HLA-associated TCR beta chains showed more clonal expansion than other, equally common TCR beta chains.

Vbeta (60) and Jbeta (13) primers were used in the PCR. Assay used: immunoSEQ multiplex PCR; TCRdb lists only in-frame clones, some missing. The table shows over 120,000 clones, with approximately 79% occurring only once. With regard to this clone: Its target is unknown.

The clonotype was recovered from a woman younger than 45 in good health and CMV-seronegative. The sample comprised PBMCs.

This chain's CDR3 is CASTKSRGTGDSEQYF. DNA of the CDR3: TGTGCCAGCACAAAATCGCGCGGGACAGGGGATAGTGAGCAGTACTTC. V and J are TRBV18 and TRBJ2-7, with TRBD1 matching 10 bases. The CDR3 extends over 16 amino acids. The germline CDR1 and CDR2 sequences are KGHSH and LQKENI. The trim removed 8 bases at V and 7 bases at J, leaving 17 bases unmatched.